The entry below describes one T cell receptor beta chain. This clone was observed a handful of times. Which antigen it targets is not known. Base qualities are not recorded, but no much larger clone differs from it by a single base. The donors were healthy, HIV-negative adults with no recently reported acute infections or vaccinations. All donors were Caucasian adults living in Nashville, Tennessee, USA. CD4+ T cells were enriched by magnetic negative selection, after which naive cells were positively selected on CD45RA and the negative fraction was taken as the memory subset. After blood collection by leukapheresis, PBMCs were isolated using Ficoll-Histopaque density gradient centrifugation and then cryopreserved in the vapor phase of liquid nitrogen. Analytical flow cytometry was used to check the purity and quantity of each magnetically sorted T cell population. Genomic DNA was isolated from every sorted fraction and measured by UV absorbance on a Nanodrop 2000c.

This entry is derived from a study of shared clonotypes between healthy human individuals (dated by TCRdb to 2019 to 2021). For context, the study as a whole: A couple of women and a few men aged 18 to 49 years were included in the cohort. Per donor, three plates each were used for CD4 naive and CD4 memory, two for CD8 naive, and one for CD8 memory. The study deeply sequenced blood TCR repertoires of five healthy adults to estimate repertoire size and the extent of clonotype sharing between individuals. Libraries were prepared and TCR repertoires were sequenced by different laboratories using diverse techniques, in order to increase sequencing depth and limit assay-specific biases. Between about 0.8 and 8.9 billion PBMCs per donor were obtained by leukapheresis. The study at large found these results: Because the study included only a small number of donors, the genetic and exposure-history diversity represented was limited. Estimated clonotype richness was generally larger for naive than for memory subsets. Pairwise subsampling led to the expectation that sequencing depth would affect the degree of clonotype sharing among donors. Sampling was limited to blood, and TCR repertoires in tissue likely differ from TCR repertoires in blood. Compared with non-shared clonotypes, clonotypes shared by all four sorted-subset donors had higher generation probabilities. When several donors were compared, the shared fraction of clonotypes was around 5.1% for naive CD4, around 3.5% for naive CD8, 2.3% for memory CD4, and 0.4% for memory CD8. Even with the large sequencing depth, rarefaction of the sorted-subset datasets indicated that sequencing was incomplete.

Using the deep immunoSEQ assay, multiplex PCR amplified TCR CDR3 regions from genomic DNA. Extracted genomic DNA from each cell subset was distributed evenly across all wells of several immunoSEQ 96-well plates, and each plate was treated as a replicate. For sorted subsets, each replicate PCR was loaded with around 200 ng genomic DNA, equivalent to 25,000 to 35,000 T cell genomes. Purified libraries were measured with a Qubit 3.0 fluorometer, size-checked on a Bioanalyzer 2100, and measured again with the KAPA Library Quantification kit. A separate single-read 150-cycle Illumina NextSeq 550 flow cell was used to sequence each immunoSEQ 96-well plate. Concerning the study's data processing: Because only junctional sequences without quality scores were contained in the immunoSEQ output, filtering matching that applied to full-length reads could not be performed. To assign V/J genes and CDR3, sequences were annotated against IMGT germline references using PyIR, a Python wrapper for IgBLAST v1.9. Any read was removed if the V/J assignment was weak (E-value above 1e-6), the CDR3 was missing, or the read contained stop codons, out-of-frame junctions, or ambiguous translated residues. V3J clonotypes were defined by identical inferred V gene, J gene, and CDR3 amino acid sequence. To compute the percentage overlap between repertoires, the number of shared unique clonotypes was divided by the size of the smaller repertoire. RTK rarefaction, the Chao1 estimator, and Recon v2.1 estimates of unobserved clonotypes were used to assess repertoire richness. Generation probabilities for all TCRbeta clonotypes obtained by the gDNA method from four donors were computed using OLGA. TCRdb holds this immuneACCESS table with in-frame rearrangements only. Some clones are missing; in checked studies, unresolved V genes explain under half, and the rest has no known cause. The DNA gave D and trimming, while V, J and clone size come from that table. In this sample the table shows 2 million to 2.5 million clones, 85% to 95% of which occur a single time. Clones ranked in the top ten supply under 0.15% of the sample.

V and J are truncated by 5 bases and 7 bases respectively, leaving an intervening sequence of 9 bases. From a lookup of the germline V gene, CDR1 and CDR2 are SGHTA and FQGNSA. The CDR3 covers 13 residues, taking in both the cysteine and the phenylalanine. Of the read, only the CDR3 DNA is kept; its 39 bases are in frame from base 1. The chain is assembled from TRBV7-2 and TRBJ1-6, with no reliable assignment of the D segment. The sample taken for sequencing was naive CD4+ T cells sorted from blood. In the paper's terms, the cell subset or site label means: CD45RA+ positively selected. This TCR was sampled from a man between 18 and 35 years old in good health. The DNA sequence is TGTGCCAGCAGCCAAACCGGAAATTCACCCCTCCACTTT. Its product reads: CASSQTGNSPLHF.